These 30 T cell receptor beta chains were sequenced from one sample in a study of T cell responses to AZD1222 COVID-19 vaccine. Some clones are missing from TCRdb's copy, which holds only in-frame ones; the method was immunoSEQ multiplex PCR. Among roughly 170,000 clones, 90% to 95% were seen once, and the ten largest hold under 2%. The specimen was peripheral blood, collected 28 days after the second AZD1222 dose. The receptors here all came from an adult who received the AZD1222 COVID-19 vaccine.

The V gene is TRBV27, the J gene TRBJ1-6; maybe TRBD1 (6 bases). This CDR3 has 15 residues. Germline V gene sequence: CDR1 MNHEY, CDR2 SMNVEV (reference sequence). Trimming shortened V by 2 bases and J by 7 bases, and 12 bases separated the two germline ends. In DNA form, the CDR3 reads TGTGCCAGCAGTTTAGGCAGGGGTGGAAATTCACCCCTCCACTTT. Its protein product is CASSLGRGGNSPLHF.

This chain connects TRBV19 to TRBJ1-1; the D is unclear. From germline, CDR1 is LNHDA and CDR2 SQIVND (reference sequence). V was cut by 4 bases and J by 5 bases, with 17 bases left in between. This CDR3 spans 15 amino acids. CDR3 coding DNA: TGTGCCAGTAGTAGTTGGGATCTCCCTGGGACTGAAGCTTTCTTT. Encoded protein: CASSSWDLPGTEAFF.

V and J are TRBV5-4 and TRBJ1-1; D may be TRBD1 (6 bases). Looked up from germline, CDR1 is SGHNT and CDR2 is YYREEE (reference sequence). There are 13 residues in the CDR3. Trimming stripped 7 bases from V and 11 bases from J, with 21 bases between. The CDR3 sequence: CASLADSPPWAFF. CDR3 bases: TGTGCCAGCCTAGCGGACAGCCCGCCCTGGGCTTTCTTT.

The rearrangement links TRBV2 to TRBJ2-1, with D possibly matching TRBD2 (6 bases). Germline CDR1 SNHLY, CDR2 FYNNEI. The V and J ends lost 8 bases and 0 bases respectively, with 11 bases between them. The CDR3 length is 14 residues. The CDR3 protein is CASEEGSSYNEQFF. As DNA, the CDR3 is TGTGCCAGCGAGGAGGGGAGCTCCTACAATGAGCAGTTCTTC.

V gene TRBV29-1 combines with J gene TRBJ1-2, with D perhaps TRBD1 (5 bases). Trimming left V 3 bases short and J 6 bases short, with 8 bases between. The CDR3 runs to 11 residues. Germline-derived CDR1 and CDR2 are SQVTM and ANQGSEA. For the CDR3, the DNA is TGCAGCGTTGAGTGGGGGAATGGCTACACCTTC. It translates to CSVEWGNGYTF.

J is TRBJ2-5 and V is TRBV11-2; 9 bases align to TRBD2. Trimming took 4 bases from V and 4 from J; bases not matched to a gene: 19. This CDR3 spans 19 amino acids. Germline V gene data show CDR1 as SGHAT and CDR2 as FQNNGV. CDR3 sequence reads: CASSSPFTAGGSAGETQYF. The CDR3 DNA reads TGTGCCAGCAGCTCCCCTTTCACGGCGGGAGGGAGTGCGGGAGAGACCCAGTACTTC.

The chain is built from TRBV9 and TRBJ2-5; 8 bases fit TRBD1. The CDR3 runs 17 residues. V shed 1 base, J shed 5 bases, and the junction held 13 bases outside the gene matches. Germline lookup yields CDR1 SGDLS and CDR2 YYNGEE. This CDR3 reads CASSVFDGQGTGETQYF. In DNA, the CDR3 is TGTGCCAGCAGCGTATTCGATGGACAGGGAACAGGGGAGACCCAGTACTTC.

The rearrangement uses TRBV25-1 and TRBJ1-6; 11 bases are a match to TRBD1. V lost 6 bases to trimming and J lost 7 bases; unmatched junction nucleotides: 5. The CDR3 has 15 residues. CDR1 MGHDK and CDR2 SYGVNS come from the germline V gene. The CDR3 region is CASRGTGGGNSPLHF. As DNA, the CDR3 is TGTGCCAGCAGAGGGACAGGGGGAGGCAATTCACCCCTCCACTTT.

This clone was counted a single time. The chain couples TRBV5-8 to TRBJ1-5; a weak D match, TRBD1 (5 bases). The CDR3 is 14 amino acids. Germline V gene data show CDR1 as SGHTS and CDR2 as YDEGEE. The V gene lost 2 bases and the J gene lost 3 bases, with 9 bases spanning the gap. The CDR3: CASSFRGVNQPQHF. The CDR3 DNA follows: TGTGCCAGCAGCTTTCGGGGGGTCAATCAGCCCCAGCATTTT.

This chain connects TRBV5-4 to TRBJ2-6, with TRBD1 matching 10 bases. The CDR3 has 17 amino acids. CDR1 SGHNT and CDR2 YYREEE come from the germline V gene (reference sequence). J gave up 1 base and V 4 bases, and 5 bases lay outside the gene matches. DNA for the CDR3: TGTGCCAGCAGCCCGGACAGGGGGAGGTCTGGGGCCAACGTCCTGACTTTC. Translated, it gives CASSPDRGRSGANVLTF.

V usage is TRBV2 and J usage is TRBJ1-5, with no clear D. The CDR3 sequence is 14 residues long. The V end lost 3 bases, the J end lost 0 bases, and 6 bases lay between the germline ends. CDR1 and CDR2 (germline): SNHLY, FYNNEI. This CDR3 is CASSDSRSNQPQHF. The CDR3 bases are TGTGCCAGCAGTGATTCGCGTAGCAATCAGCCCCAGCATTTT.

V usage is TRBV4-1 and J usage is TRBJ1-4, with D hard to call. The CDR3 contains 16 residues. The V end lost 0 bases, the J end lost 7 bases, and 15 bases lay between the germline ends. Germline V gene sequence: CDR1 MGHRA, CDR2 YSYEKL. The CDR3 reads CASSQDSGLSSEKLFF. CDR3 bases: TGCGCCAGCAGCCAAGATTCCGGCCTAAGCAGTGAAAAACTGTTTTTT.

This clone was observed once. The V gene is TRBV3-1 (or the pseudogene TRBV3-2), the J gene TRBJ2-2; 15 nucleotides agree with TRBD2. The CDR3 spans 19 residues. The germline V gene has CDR1 LGHDT and CDR2 YNNKEL (reference sequence). With 4 bases clipped from V and 1 base from J, the junction kept 7 bases outside the gene matches. The CDR3 DNA is TGTGCCAGCAGCCCCGGACTAGCGGGGGGGAATCAGAACACCGGGGAGCTGTTTTTT. Its translation: CASSPGLAGGNQNTGELFF.

The chain links TRBV13 to TRBJ2-4; D unresolved. V dropped 5 bases and J dropped 2 bases, with 22 bases sitting between them. CDR3 size: 18 residues. Germline values: CDR1 PRHDT, CDR2 FYEKMQ (reference sequence). The CDR3: CASSPIPASGRPKNIQYF. CDR3 DNA: TGTGCCAGCAGCCCTATACCCGCCTCAGGCCGTCCCAAAAACATTCAGTACTTC.

The chain couples TRBV6-1 to TRBJ2-2; D not resolved. Germline CDR1 and CDR2: MNHNS and SASEGT. The V end lost 9 bases, the J end lost 6 bases, and 14 bases lay between the germline ends. This CDR3 has 13 amino acids. CDR3 residues: CARFWQEAGELFF. As DNA, the CDR3 is TGTGCCAGATTTTGGCAGGAAGCCGGGGAGCTGTTTTTT.

J is TRBJ1-1 and V is TRBV19; 9 bases are a match to TRBD1. In germline, CDR1 is LNHDA, CDR2 SQIVND (reference sequence). The CDR3 has 14 amino acids. V shed 3 bases and J 2 bases; nucleotides not matched to a gene: 1. The CDR3: CASSMDRGNTEAFF. The CDR3, as DNA: TGTGCCAGTAGTATGGACAGGGGAAACACTGAAGCTTTCTTT. Using reference TRBV19 and TRBJ1-1 for the parts outside the CDR3, the full variable domain is DGGITQSPKYLFRKEGQNVTLSCEQNLNHDAMYWYRQDPGQGLRLIYYSQIVNDFQKGDIAEGYSVSREKKESFPLTVTSAQKNPTAFYLCASSMDRGNTEAFFGQGTRLTVV.

V gene TRBV2 combines with J gene TRBJ2-2; tentatively, D is TRBD2 (6 bases). Germline V lookup: CDR1 SNHLY, CDR2 FYNNEI. Trimming shortened V by 6 bases and J by 1 base, and 12 bases separated the two germline ends. The CDR3 spans 15 residues. The chain's CDR3 is CASRPGTLNTGELFF. The DNA for the CDR3 is TGTGCCAGCAGGCCCGGGACTCTGAACACCGGGGAGCTGTTTTTT.

This clone was recorded once. J is TRBJ2-3 and V is TRBV6-4; D ambiguous. Germline CDR1 and CDR2: MRHNA and SNTAGT. Trimming shortened V by 0 bases and J by 0 bases, and 4 bases separated the two germline ends. The CDR3 loop spans 14 amino acids. In DNA, the CDR3 is TGTGCCAGCAGTGACTCACGCAGCACAGATACGCAGTATTTT. It is translated as CASSDSRSTDTQYF.

This chain uses TRBV11-3 with TRBJ2-1; 7 bases are shared with TRBD2. This CDR3 comprises 14 residues. Germline assignment: CDR1 SGHNT and CDR2 YENEEA. The V and J ends lost 3 bases and 9 bases, in that order; junction bases with no gene match: 8. For the CDR3, the DNA is TGTGCCAGCAGCTTGAGTGGGAGGGCATCTGAGCAGTTCTTC. Residues: CASSLSGRASEQFF.

This clone was seen just once. This chain uses TRBV27 with TRBJ1-4; D is unresolved. The V and J ends lost 6 bases and 4 bases respectively, with 9 bases between them. The CDR3 consists of 13 residues. Germline V lookup: CDR1 MNHEY, CDR2 SMNVEV (reference sequence). DNA for the CDR3: TGTGCCAGCAGCAAACGGGTTAATGAAAAACTGTTTTTT. This translates into CASSKRVNEKLFF.

In this sample, this clone turned up a few times. In DNA, the CDR3 is TGTGCCAGCAGCCGAGAAGCGTCTGGCTACAATGAGCAGTTCTTC. Amino acid sequence: CASSREASGYNEQFF. The chain carries TRBV4-2 and TRBJ2-1, with D unclear. The germline V and J ends were trimmed by 4 bases and 3 bases, with 13 bases remaining between them. The germline gives CDR1 LGHNA, CDR2 YNFKEQ. The CDR3 sequence is 15 residues long.

V usage is TRBV2 and J usage is TRBJ1-6; D ambiguous. The CDR3 is 12 residues long. Germline lookup yields CDR1 SNHLY and CDR2 FYNNEI. The V end was cut by 4 bases, the J end by 11 bases, with 9 bases between. CDR3 DNA sequence: TGTGCCAGCAGTGCTTTAGGAACACCCCTCCACTTT. As protein: CASSALGTPLHF.

This clone was observed once. This chain uses TRBV5-1 with TRBJ1-1; a possible D gene is TRBD1 (5 bases). V was cut by 4 bases and J by 4 bases, with 17 bases left in between. The V gene's germline CDR1 is SGHRS and CDR2 YFSETQ. CDR3 length: 15 amino acids. In DNA, the CDR3 is TGCGCCAGCAGCGACAACCGTGGGGGTGGCACTGAAGCTTTCTTT. Protein product: CASSDNRGGGTEAFF.

The chain couples TRBV7-3 to TRBJ2-3; no reliable D call. The germline CDR1 and CDR2 sequences are SGHTA and FQGTGA. The ends were cut back, 5 bases at V and 0 bases at J, with 3 bases in the middle. The CDR3 runs 12 residues. The CDR3 sequence is CASSGSTDTQYF. DNA for the CDR3: TGTGCCAGCAGCGGTAGCACAGATACGCAGTATTTT.

The chain links TRBV9 to TRBJ2-7; 7 positions match TRBD2. CDR1 is SGDLS and CDR2 is YYNGEE in the germline V gene. This CDR3 has 14 amino acids. V was pared by 3 bases and J by 6 bases, with 9 bases of the junction left unmatched. The CDR3 loop is CASSEGAGVGEQYF. CDR3 in DNA: TGTGCCAGCAGCGAGGGTGCGGGAGTGGGCGAGCAGTACTTC.

This chain connects TRBV5-1 to TRBJ1-2, with D hard to call. This CDR3 spans 15 amino acids. Trimming took 0 bases from V and 2 from J, leaving 11 bases between them. Germline CDR1 and CDR2: SGHRS and YFSETQ. The CDR3 here is CASSLDAVGNYGYTF. CDR3 nucleotides: TGCGCCAGCAGCTTGGATGCGGTTGGGAACTATGGCTACACCTTC.

The chain uses TRBV5-4 and TRBJ2-2; D possibly corresponds to TRBD1 (6 bases). CDR1 is SGHNT, CDR2 YYREEE, per germline (reference sequence). Trimming left V 4 bases short and J 5 bases short, with 12 bases between. The CDR3 is made up of 14 amino acids. The CDR3 DNA reads as TGTGCCAGCAGCCCCCGCCAGGGGACCGGGGAGCTGTTTTTT. Its protein product is CASSPRQGTGELFF.

The J gene is TRBJ1-6, the V gene TRBV3-1 (or the pseudogene TRBV3-2), with TRBD1 identical over 7 bases. This CDR3 has 14 residues. In germline, CDR1 is LGHDT, CDR2 YNNKEL (reference sequence). J lost 10 bases, V lost 4 bases, and 7 bases had no gene match. CDR3 sequence: CASSPVRGHSPLHF. The CDR3 DNA reads as TGTGCCAGCAGCCCTGTAAGGGGGCACTCACCCCTCCACTTT.

The chain links TRBV7-9 to TRBJ1-2; no clear D. The CDR3 extends over 14 amino acids. V lost 5 bases to trimming and J lost 4 bases, with 14 bases between them. From germline, CDR1 is SEHNR and CDR2 FQNEAQ (reference sequence). CDR3 in DNA: TGTGCCAGCAGCCTAATAGAACGTGGCTATGGCTACACCTTC. Translating it yields CASSLIERGYGYTF.

The rearrangement uses TRBV11-2 and TRBJ2-2; D gene unclear. The CDR3 contains 15 residues. From germline, CDR1 is SGHAT and CDR2 FQNNGV. Trimming pared 4 bases from V and 5 bases from J, leaving 14 bases between. The CDR3 region has the DNA TGTGCCAGCAGCTCCCAGGCCCCCGGGACCGGGGAGCTGTTTTTT. Its protein product is CASSSQAPGTGELFF.